This TCR beta chain appears in the sequencing data of a study of graft-versus-host responses after intestinal transplantation (dated by TCRdb to about 2021). Turning to the overall study: Multivisceral, liver-intestinal, or isolated intestinal transplants were received by the recipients. The cohort enrolled approximately 24 intestinal transplant recipients including one retransplant, and a few patients lacking pretransplant specimens were excluded. After intestinal transplantation, graft-versus-host and host-versus-graft alloreactive T cell clones were followed in the graft, circulation and bone marrow using bulk TCR-beta CDR3 sequencing. To identify alloreactive clones, pre-transplant mixed lymphocyte reaction products were sequenced and then compared with unstimulated pre-transplant donor and recipient T cells. Every recipient was given anti-thymocyte globulin induction, followed by roughly 3 years of maintenance tacrolimus and steroids. Rather than going through the commercial service, samples from a few later patients were sequenced in-house on an Illumina MiSeq and processed with MiXCR. A peak of at least 4% donor T cells among recipient peripheral blood mononuclear cells was the definition used for donor T cell macrochimerism. Results and caveats for the whole study, not just this receptor: In the allografts of patients with donor T cell macrochimerism, GvH to HvG T cell clonal ratios were high. GvH clones were detected in recipient bone marrow, and some appeared earlier in ileal mucosa or blood, consistent with an intestinal mucosal origin. Early after transplant, peak levels of circulating GvH clones were found to be associated with declines in HvG clones. The conclusions were limited by the relatively low number and heterogeneity of the intestinal transplant patients.

To prepare the library, the immunoSEQ multiplex PCR assay was applied. For most patients, genomic DNA was isolated with the Qiagen DNeasy Blood and Tissue Kit and sent frozen to Adaptive Biotechnologies for TCR sequencing. For most patients, genomic DNA was subjected to high-throughput TCR-beta CDR3 sequencing by Adaptive Biotechnologies. Concerning the study's data processing: Adaptive's ImmunoSEQ software supplied the TCR sequencing data for 18 patients, while MiXCR and VDJtools were used to process a few other patients. CD4 versus CD8 sorting errors were corrected by removing sequences found in both subsets at a frequency ratio below 5:1. CDR3 nucleotide sequences shared between donor and recipient were removed because the origin of such sequences could not be assigned. Alloreactive clones required at least 2-fold expansion over unstimulated cells and minimum CFSE-low frequency of 0.002% (template counts) or 0.001% (read counts). Mappable clones were those detected in sequenced pre-transplant spleen, lymph node, or MLR CFSE-low populations of the donor or recipient. The cumulative frequency of alloreactive clones was calculated as a percentage of all sequences, weighted by copy number. TCRdb re-hosts the immuneACCESS table, in-frame sequences only. Its copies lack some clones; in the studies checked, an unresolved V gene accounts for under half of them, and the cause for the rest is not known. Clone size and V and J calls were adopted from that table, with D and trimming inferred from the DNA. This sample comprises 85,000 to 100,000 clones, more than 85% of them detected only once. The ten largest clones take up roughly 2% of the sample.

On this clone: What this receptor recognizes is not known. No much larger clone is present one base from it, and per-base qualities are unavailable.

The time point label for this specimen denotes: cells obtained before transplantation from donor or recipient. CD3+CD4+ and CD3+CD8+ populations were FACS-sorted from unstimulated pre-transplant donor and recipient cells taken from spleen or lymph nodes. Measured from the cysteine to the phenylalanine, the CDR3 is 11 residues long. The entry retains the CDR3 DNA only, 33 bases that are in frame from base 1. V loses 2 bases, J loses 6 bases, and the germline ends lie 4 bases apart. CDR1 and CDR2 (SEHNR, FQNEAQ) derive from the germline V gene (reference sequence). The specimen was unstimulated CD8+ T cells sorted from spleen or lymph node cells, collected before intestinal transplant. The chain is assembled from TRBV7-9 and TRBJ1-1, with no D gene named confidently. This receptor was obtained from a human donor who received an intestinal transplant. The CDR3 region: CASSLQAEAFF. The nucleotide sequence is TGTGCCAGCAGCTTACAGGCTGAAGCTTTCTTT.